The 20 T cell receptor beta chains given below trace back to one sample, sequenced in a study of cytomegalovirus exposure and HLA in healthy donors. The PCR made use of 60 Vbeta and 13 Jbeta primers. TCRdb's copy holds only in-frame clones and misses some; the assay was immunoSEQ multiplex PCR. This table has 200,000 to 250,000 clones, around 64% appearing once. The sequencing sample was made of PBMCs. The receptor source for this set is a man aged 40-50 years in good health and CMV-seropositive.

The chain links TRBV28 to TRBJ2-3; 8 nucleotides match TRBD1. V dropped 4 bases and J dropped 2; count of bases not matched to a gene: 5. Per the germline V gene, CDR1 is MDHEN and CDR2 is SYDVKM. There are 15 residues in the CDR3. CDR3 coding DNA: TGTGCCAGCAGTTCCGGGACAGGAGACACAGATACGCAGTATTTT. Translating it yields CASSSGTGDTDTQYF.

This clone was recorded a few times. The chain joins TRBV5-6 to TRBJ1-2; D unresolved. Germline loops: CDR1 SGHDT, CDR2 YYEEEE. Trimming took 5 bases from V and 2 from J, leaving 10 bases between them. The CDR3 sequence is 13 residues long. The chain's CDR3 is CASRYQANYGYTF. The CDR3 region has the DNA TGTGCCAGCAGATACCAGGCGAACTATGGCTACACCTTC.

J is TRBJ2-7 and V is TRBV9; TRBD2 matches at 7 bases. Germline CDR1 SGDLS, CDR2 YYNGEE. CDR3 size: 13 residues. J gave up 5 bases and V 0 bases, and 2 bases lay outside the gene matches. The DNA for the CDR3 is TGTGCCAGCAGCGTAGTGGGAGGGCACGAGCAGTACTTC. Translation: CASSVVGGHEQYF.

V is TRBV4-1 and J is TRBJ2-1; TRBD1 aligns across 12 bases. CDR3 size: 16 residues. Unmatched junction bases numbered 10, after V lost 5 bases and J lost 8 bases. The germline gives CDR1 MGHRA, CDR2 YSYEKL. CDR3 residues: CASSRAGTGGLDEQFF. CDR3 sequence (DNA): TGCGCCAGCAGCAGAGCCGGGACAGGGGGCTTGGATGAGCAGTTCTTC.

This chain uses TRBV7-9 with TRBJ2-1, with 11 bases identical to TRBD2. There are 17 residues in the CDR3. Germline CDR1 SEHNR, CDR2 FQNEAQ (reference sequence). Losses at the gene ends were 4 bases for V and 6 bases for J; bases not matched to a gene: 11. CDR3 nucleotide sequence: TGTGCCAGCAGCTCCTATAGCGGGGGGGCAGTGGCCAATGAGCAGTTCTTC. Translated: CASSSYSGGAVANEQFF.

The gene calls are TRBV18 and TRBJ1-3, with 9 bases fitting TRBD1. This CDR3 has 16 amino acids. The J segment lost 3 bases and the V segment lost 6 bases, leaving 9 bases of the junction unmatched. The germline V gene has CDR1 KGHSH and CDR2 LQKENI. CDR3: CASSPGQGTIGNTIYF. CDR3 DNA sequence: TGTGCCAGCTCCCCCGGACAGGGGACCATTGGAAACACCATATATTTT.

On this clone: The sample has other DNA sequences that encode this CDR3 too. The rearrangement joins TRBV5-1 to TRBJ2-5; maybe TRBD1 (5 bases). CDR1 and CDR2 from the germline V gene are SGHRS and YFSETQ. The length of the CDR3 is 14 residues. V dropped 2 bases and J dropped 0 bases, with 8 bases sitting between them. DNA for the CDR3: TGCGCCAGCAGCTTAGCAGGGAACCAAGAGACCCAGTACTTC. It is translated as CASSLAGNQETQYF.

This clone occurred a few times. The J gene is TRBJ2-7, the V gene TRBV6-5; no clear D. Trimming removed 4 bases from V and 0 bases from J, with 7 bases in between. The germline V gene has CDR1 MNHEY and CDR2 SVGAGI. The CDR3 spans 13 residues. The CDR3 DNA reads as TGTGCCAGCAGTTTAGTAAGCTCCTACGAGCAGTACTTC. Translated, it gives CASSLVSSYEQYF.

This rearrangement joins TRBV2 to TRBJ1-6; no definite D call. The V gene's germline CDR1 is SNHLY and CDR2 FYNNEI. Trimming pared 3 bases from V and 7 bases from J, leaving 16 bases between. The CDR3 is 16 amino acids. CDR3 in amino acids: CASSDDISVLNSPLHF. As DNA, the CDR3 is TGTGCCAGCAGTGATGATATAAGCGTTCTGAATTCACCCCTCCACTTT.

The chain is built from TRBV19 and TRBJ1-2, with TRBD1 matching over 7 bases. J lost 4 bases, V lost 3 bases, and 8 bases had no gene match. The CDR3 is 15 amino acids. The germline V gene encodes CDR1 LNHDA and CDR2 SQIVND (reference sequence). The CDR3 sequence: CASSMGPGQIYGYTF. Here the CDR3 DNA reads TGTGCCAGTAGTATGGGGCCGGGACAGATCTATGGCTACACCTTC.

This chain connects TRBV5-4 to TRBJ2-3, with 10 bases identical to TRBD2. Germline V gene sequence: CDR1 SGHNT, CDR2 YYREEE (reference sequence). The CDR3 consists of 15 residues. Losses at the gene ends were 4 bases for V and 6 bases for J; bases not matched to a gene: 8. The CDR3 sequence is CASSRERGGRDTQYF. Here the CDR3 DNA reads TGTGCCAGCAGCCGCGAGCGGGGGGGCCGGGATACGCAGTATTTT.

The CDR3 coding sequence is TGTGCCAGCAGTTATAGGGGAACGGACAATGAGCAGTTCTTC. Protein product: CASSYRGTDNEQFF. The V and J genes are TRBV6-5 and TRBJ2-1; TRBD1 is a possible D gene (5 bases). The CDR3 sequence is 14 residues long. The V and J ends lost 3 bases and 5 bases respectively, with 11 bases between them. Germline V gives CDR1 MNHEY, CDR2 SVGAGI.

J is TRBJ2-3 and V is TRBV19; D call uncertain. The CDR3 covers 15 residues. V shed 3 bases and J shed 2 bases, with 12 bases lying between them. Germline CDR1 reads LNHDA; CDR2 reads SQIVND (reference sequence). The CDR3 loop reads CASSIPWAPTDTQYF. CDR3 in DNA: TGTGCCAGTAGTATCCCCTGGGCCCCCACAGATACGCAGTATTTT.

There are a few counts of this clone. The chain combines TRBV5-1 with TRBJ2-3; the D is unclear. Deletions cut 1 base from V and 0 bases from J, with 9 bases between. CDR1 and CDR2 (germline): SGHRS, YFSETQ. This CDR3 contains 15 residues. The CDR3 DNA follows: TGCGCCAGCAGCTTGCTTGGGCGAAGCACAGATACGCAGTATTTT. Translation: CASSLLGRSTDTQYF.

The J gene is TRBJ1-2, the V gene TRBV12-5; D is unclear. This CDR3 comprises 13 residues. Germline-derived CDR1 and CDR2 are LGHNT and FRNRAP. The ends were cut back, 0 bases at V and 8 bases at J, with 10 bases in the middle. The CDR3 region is CASGLVPPGGYTF. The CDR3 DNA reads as TGTGCTAGTGGTTTGGTCCCCCCGGGAGGCTACACCTTC.

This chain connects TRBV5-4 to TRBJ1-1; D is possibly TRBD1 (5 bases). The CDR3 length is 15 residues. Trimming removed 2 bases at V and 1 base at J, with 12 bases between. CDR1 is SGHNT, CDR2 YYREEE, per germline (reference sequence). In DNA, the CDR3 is TGTGCCAGCAGCTTTATTGGGGCAGGGAACACTGAAGCTTTCTTT. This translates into CASSFIGAGNTEAFF.

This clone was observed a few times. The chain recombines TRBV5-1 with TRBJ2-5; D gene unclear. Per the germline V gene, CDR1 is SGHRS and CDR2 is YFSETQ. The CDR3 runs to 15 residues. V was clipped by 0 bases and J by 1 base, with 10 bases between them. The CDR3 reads CASSLVGTVQETQYF. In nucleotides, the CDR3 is TGCGCCAGCAGCTTGGTAGGCACAGTCCAAGAGACCCAGTACTTC. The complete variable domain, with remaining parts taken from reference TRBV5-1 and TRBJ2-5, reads KAGVTQTPRYLIKTRGQQVTLSCSPISGHRSVSWYQQTPGQGLQFLFEYFSETQRNKGNFPGRFSGRQFSNSRSEMNVSTLELGDSALYLCASSLVGTVQETQYFGPGTRLLVL.

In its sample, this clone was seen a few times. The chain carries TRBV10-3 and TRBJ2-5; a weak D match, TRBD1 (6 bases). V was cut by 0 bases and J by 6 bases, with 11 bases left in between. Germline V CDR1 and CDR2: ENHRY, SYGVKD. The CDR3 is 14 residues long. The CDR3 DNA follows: TGTGCCATCAGTGAGTCGAACAGGGAAAAGACCCAGTACTTC. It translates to CAISESNREKTQYF.

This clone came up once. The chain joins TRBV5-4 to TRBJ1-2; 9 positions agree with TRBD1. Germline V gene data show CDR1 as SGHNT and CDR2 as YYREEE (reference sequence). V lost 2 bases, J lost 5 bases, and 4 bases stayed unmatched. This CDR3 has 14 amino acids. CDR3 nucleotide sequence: TGTGCCAGCAGCTTCACAGGGGGCGGGTATGGCTACACCTTC. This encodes CASSFTGGGYGYTF.

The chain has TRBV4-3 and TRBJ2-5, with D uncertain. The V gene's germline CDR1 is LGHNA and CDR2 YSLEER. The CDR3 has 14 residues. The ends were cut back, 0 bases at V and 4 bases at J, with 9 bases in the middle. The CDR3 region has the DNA TGCGCCAGCAGCCAAGATTCAAGTAGAGAGACCCAGTACTTC. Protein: CASSQDSSRETQYF.